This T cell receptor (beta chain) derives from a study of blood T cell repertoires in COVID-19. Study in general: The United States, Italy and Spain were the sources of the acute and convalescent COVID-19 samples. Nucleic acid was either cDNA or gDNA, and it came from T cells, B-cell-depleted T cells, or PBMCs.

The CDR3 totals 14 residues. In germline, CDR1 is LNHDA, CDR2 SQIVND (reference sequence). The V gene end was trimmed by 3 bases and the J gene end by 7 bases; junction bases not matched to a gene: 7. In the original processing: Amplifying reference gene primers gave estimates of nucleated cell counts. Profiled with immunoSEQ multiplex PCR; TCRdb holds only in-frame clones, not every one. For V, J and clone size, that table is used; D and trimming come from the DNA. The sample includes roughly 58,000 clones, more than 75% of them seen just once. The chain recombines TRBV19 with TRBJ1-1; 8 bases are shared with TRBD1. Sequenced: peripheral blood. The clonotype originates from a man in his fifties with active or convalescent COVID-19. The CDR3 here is CASSISGGTGEAFF. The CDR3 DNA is TGTGCCAGTAGTATCAGCGGGGGGACAGGTGAAGCTTTCTTT.